The rows below give T cell receptor beta chains drawn from one sample of a study of blood T cell repertoires in COVID-19. Using immunoSEQ multiplex PCR, the repertoire was profiled, and TCRdb retains in-frame clones only, with some absent. Of more than 95,000 clones listed, roughly nine tenths are singletons. Input material: peripheral blood. The receptors here all came from a human donor with active COVID-19. The donor label of this sample is uncertain. Both conserved end residues are part of each CDR3. Fields, in order: clone size, D gene, V gene, J gene, CDR3 DNA, CDR3 protein. The D gene is left open where the match is weak. Clone sizes are given selectively: once, few, many, or a class where the clone is expanded.

clone size: .; D gene: .; V gene: TRBV25-1; J gene: TRBJ2-5; CDR3 DNA: TGTGCCAGCAGCCCCCTGGGGCTAGGCGAAGAGACCCAGTACTTC; CDR3 protein: CASSPLGLGEETQYF
clone size: .; D gene: TRBD2; V gene: TRBV5-1; J gene: TRBJ2-3; CDR3 DNA: TGCGCCAGCAGCACTCGGACTAGCGGGGGGGGGCGCACAGATACGCAGTATTTT; CDR3 protein: CASSTRTSGGGRTDTQYF
clone size: .; D gene: .; V gene: TRBV14; J gene: TRBJ2-3; CDR3 DNA: TGTGCCAGCAGCCACGGATGGGGGGGCGCAGCAGATACGCAGTATTTT; CDR3 protein: CASSHGWGGAADTQYF
clone size: .; D gene: .; V gene: TRBV10-1; J gene: TRBJ2-2; CDR3 DNA: TGCGCCAGCGGGCGTAGGAACACCGGGGAGCTGTTTTTT; CDR3 protein: CASGRRNTGELFF
clone size: .; D gene: .; V gene: TRBV7-2; J gene: TRBJ2-3; CDR3 DNA: TGTGCCAGCAGTCAGCGCGGTACCACAGATACGCAGTATTTT; CDR3 protein: CASSQRGTTDTQYF
clone size: .; D gene: .; V gene: TRBV18; J gene: TRBJ1-1; CDR3 DNA: TGTGCCAGCTCACCCTCCCAAGCGACTGAAGCTTTCTTT; CDR3 protein: CASSPSQATEAFF
clone size: .; D gene: .; V gene: TRBV6-5; J gene: TRBJ1-5; CDR3 DNA: TGTGCCAGCAGTCAGACAGGTTGGGATAAGCCCCAGCATTTT; CDR3 protein: CASSQTGWDKPQHF
clone size: .; D gene: TRBD1; V gene: TRBV10-3; J gene: TRBJ2-3; CDR3 DNA: TGTGCCATCAGACCTTGGGACAGAAGCACAGATACGCAGTATTTT; CDR3 protein: CAIRPWDRSTDTQYF
clone size: .; D gene: .; V gene: TRBV18; J gene: TRBJ1-4; CDR3 DNA: TGTGCCAGCTCACCGGGGGGAACGGGGAAACTGTTTTTT; CDR3 protein: CASSPGGTGKLFF
clone size: few; D gene: TRBD1; V gene: TRBV19; J gene: TRBJ2-5; CDR3 DNA: TGTGCCAGTAGTATAGTAGGGGGCGGGACCCAGTACTTC; CDR3 protein: CASSIVGGGTQYF
clone size: .; D gene: .; V gene: TRBV5-6; J gene: TRBJ1-2; CDR3 DNA: TGTGCCAGCAGCTTGATACAGGGCGGCTATGGCTACACCTTC; CDR3 protein: CASSLIQGGYGYTF
clone size: .; D gene: TRBD1; V gene: TRBV5-1; J gene: TRBJ2-5; CDR3 DNA: TGCGCCAGCAGCTTCAGACCAGGGGGCGCGGGGGAGACCCAGTACTTC; CDR3 protein: CASSFRPGGAGETQYF
clone size: .; D gene: .; V gene: TRBV5-4; J gene: TRBJ2-7; CDR3 DNA: TGTGCCAGCAGCTTGAGTGACTGGGCCTACGAGCAGTACTTC; CDR3 protein: CASSLSDWAYEQYF
clone size: once; D gene: .; V gene: TRBV28; J gene: TRBJ1-1; CDR3 DNA: TGTGCCAGCACCCCGGGGGGACAAACGAACACTGAAGCTTTCTTT; CDR3 protein: CASTPGGQTNTEAFF
clone size: .; D gene: .; V gene: TRBV14; J gene: TRBJ1-1; CDR3 DNA: TGTGCCAGCAGCCACCGGGGGGGAAACACTGAAGCTTTCTTT; CDR3 protein: CASSHRGGNTEAFF
clone size: .; D gene: TRBD1; V gene: TRBV7-3; J gene: TRBJ2-3; CDR3 DNA: TGTGCCAGCAGCTGGACAGGGGCCCACACAGATACGCAGTATTTT; CDR3 protein: CASSWTGAHTDTQYF
clone size: .; D gene: TRBD1; V gene: TRBV4-3; J gene: TRBJ1-5; CDR3 DNA: TGCGCCAGCAGCCAGGACAGGCTCGGGGTTGGTGCTCAGCCCCAGCATTTT; CDR3 protein: CASSQDRLGVGAQPQHF
clone size: .; D gene: .; V gene: TRBV5-1; J gene: TRBJ1-1; CDR3 DNA: TGCGCCAGCAGCTTCAAACAGGGACGTGAGAACACTGAAGCTTTCTTT; CDR3 protein: CASSFKQGRENTEAFF
clone size: .; D gene: .; V gene: TRBV5-1; J gene: TRBJ2-7; CDR3 DNA: TGCGCCAGCAGCTTGGTCCCGGCGGGCTACGAGCAGTACTTC; CDR3 protein: CASSLVPAGYEQYF
clone size: few; D gene: .; V gene: TRBV19; J gene: TRBJ1-6; CDR3 DNA: TGTGCCAGTAGGCGTACCGGGACCCGCGGGGGCTCACCCCTCCACTTT; CDR3 protein: CASRRTGTRGGSPLHF
clone size: .; D gene: .; V gene: TRBV10-3; J gene: TRBJ1-5; CDR3 DNA: TGTGCCATCAGTGAGGGCCTTCAGCCCCAGCATTTT; CDR3 protein: CAISEGLQPQHF
clone size: few; D gene: .; V gene: TRBV24-1; J gene: TRBJ2-7; CDR3 DNA: TGTGCCACCAGTGACTCCACCGACAGCAACGAGCAGTACTTC; CDR3 protein: CATSDSTDSNEQYF
clone size: .; D gene: TRBD2; V gene: TRBV5-6; J gene: TRBJ2-1; CDR3 DNA: TGTGCCAGCAGCTTGGGGGGACTAGCGGGGGTCCCCTACAATGAGCAGTTCTTC; CDR3 protein: CASSLGGLAGVPYNEQFF
clone size: .; D gene: .; V gene: TRBV7-2; J gene: TRBJ2-3; CDR3 DNA: TGTGCCAGCAGCTCTCACTTAGGGGGTACGCAGTATTTT; CDR3 protein: CASSSHLGGTQYF
clone size: .; D gene: .; V gene: TRBV3-1/TRBV3-2; J gene: TRBJ2-1; CDR3 DNA: TGTGCCAGCAGCCAAGCTACTACCAATGAGCAGTTCTTC; CDR3 protein: CASSQATTNEQFF
clone size: .; D gene: TRBD2; V gene: TRBV18; J gene: TRBJ2-5; CDR3 DNA: TGTGCCAGCTCACCAACGGCGGGGGTACAAGAGACCCAGTACTTC; CDR3 protein: CASSPTAGVQETQYF
clone size: .; D gene: .; V gene: TRBV4-2; J gene: TRBJ2-1; CDR3 DNA: TGTGCCAGCAGCCAAGGCCCGGGTTCATACAATGAGCAGTTCTTC; CDR3 protein: CASSQGPGSYNEQFF
clone size: .; D gene: .; V gene: TRBV28; J gene: TRBJ2-7; CDR3 DNA: TGTGCCAGCAGCGGCGGGGCAAGACCCTTCGAGCAGTACTTC; CDR3 protein: CASSGGARPFEQYF
clone size: .; D gene: .; V gene: TRBV5-4; J gene: TRBJ1-2; CDR3 DNA: TGTGCCAGCAGCTTCGCTCCCACAGATAACTATGGCTACACCTTC; CDR3 protein: CASSFAPTDNYGYTF
clone size: .; D gene: TRBD2; V gene: TRBV6-5; J gene: TRBJ2-5; CDR3 DNA: TGTGCCAGCGATAGGGAGGGATGGGAGACCCAGTACTTC; CDR3 protein: CASDREGWETQYF
clone size: .; D gene: .; V gene: TRBV5-4; J gene: TRBJ2-3; CDR3 DNA: TGTGCCAGCAGCTATCCCAGGGGAGCGGGGAGCACAGATACGCAGTATTTT; CDR3 protein: CASSYPRGAGSTDTQYF
clone size: .; D gene: TRBD2; V gene: TRBV6-6; J gene: TRBJ2-5; CDR3 DNA: TGTGCCACCCAGTCTAGCGGGCGGGCCATTAAGACCCAGTACTTC; CDR3 protein: CATQSSGRAIKTQYF
clone size: .; D gene: TRBD1; V gene: TRBV7-8; J gene: TRBJ1-2; CDR3 DNA: TGTGCCAGCAGCCCCCGGACAGGGGGAGCTGCTAACTATGGCTACACCTTC; CDR3 protein: CASSPRTGGAANYGYTF
clone size: .; D gene: TRBD1; V gene: TRBV27; J gene: TRBJ1-5; CDR3 DNA: TGTGCCAGCAGTGTAACACAGGGGAGGAAGCCCCAGCATTTT; CDR3 protein: CASSVTQGRKPQHF
clone size: .; D gene: TRBD2; V gene: TRBV2; J gene: TRBJ2-1; CDR3 DNA: TGTGCCAGCAGTTCTACTAGCGGGGGGGCCGGTGAGCAGTTCTTC; CDR3 protein: CASSSTSGGAGEQFF
clone size: .; D gene: TRBD2; V gene: TRBV19; J gene: TRBJ2-3; CDR3 DNA: TGTGCCAGTAGTATTGATGGTGGCGGGGGGGCCTTGGGCACAGATACGCAGTATTTT; CDR3 protein: CASSIDGGGGALGTDTQYF
clone size: .; D gene: TRBD1; V gene: TRBV28; J gene: TRBJ2-7; CDR3 DNA: TGTGCCAGCAGCTGGACAGGGATCGAGCAGTACTTC; CDR3 protein: CASSWTGIEQYF
clone size: .; D gene: TRBD1; V gene: TRBV18; J gene: TRBJ1-4; CDR3 DNA: TGTGCCAGCTCAACCGGGACAGGGGATGAAAAACTGTTTTTT; CDR3 protein: CASSTGTGDEKLFF
clone size: .; D gene: TRBD2; V gene: TRBV29-1; J gene: TRBJ2-5; CDR3 DNA: TGCAGCGTCCTTGGGCTAGCGGGGGCTCAAGACTACTTC; CDR3 protein: CSVLGLAGAQDYF
clone size: .; D gene: TRBD2; V gene: TRBV20-1; J gene: TRBJ2-7; CDR3 DNA: TGCAGTGCTTGGAGAGGGACTAGCGGAAACTTC; CDR3 protein: CSAWRGTSGNF
clone size: .; D gene: .; V gene: TRBV19; J gene: TRBJ2-1; CDR3 DNA: TGTGCCAGTAGTATTTTAGGAGGGGGCGGTGGCAATGAGCAGTTCTTC; CDR3 protein: CASSILGGGGGNEQFF
clone size: many; D gene: TRBD1; V gene: TRBV6-6; J gene: TRBJ2-7; CDR3 DNA: TGTGCCAGCAGTTCGACAGGGGGGGCTGGTAAGCAGTACTTC; CDR3 protein: CASSSTGGAGKQYF
clone size: .; D gene: TRBD1; V gene: TRBV30; J gene: TRBJ1-2; CDR3 DNA: TGTGCCTGGACGACAGGGGGGGCTGGCTACACCTTC; CDR3 protein: CAWTTGGAGYTF
clone size: .; D gene: TRBD2; V gene: TRBV7-9; J gene: TRBJ2-5; CDR3 DNA: TGTGCCAGCAGCTTAGTTAGCGGGGGGGCCGCAGAGACCCAGTACTTC; CDR3 protein: CASSLVSGGAAETQYF
clone size: .; D gene: .; V gene: TRBV20-1; J gene: TRBJ1-5; CDR3 DNA: TGCAGTGTGCGGTTGGCTGGGCCCCAGCATTTT; CDR3 protein: CSVRLAGPQHF
clone size: few; D gene: TRBD2; V gene: TRBV7-9; J gene: TRBJ2-7; CDR3 DNA: TGTGCCAGCAACTCCGGGACTAGCGGGGGGCGCTCCTACGAGCAGTACTTC; CDR3 protein: CASNSGTSGGRSYEQYF
clone size: .; D gene: .; V gene: TRBV7-2; J gene: TRBJ2-7; CDR3 DNA: TGTGCCAGCAGCTCCGTCTGGAGCGGGCTAACCTACGAGCAGTACTTC; CDR3 protein: CASSSVWSGLTYEQYF
clone size: once; D gene: .; V gene: TRBV20-1; J gene: TRBJ1-1; CDR3 DNA: TGCAGTGCGGACAGTAACACTGAAGCTTTCTTT; CDR3 protein: CSADSNTEAFF
clone size: .; D gene: TRBD1; V gene: TRBV6-5; J gene: TRBJ2-1; CDR3 DNA: TGTGCCAGCAGTTCTCGACAGGGGGGATCCTACAATGAGCAGTTCTTC; CDR3 protein: CASSSRQGGSYNEQFF